The 10 T cell receptor beta chains presented below share a single source sample, sequenced in a study of CD8+CD57+ T cells in acquired aplastic anemia. Patients who underwent sequencing had shown CD8+CD57+ cell expansion by flow cytometry. Genomic DNA, the template, was used for profiling of the TCR beta VDJ and CDR3. TCRdb redid the calling of the reads with MiXCR, one entry per CDR3 protein. The table includes around 170,000 distinct CDR3 sequences, 40% to 55% detected once. The sample consisted of sorted CD4+, CD8+, or CD8+CD57+ T cells (not recorded which) from PBMCs. These TCRs come from a human donor with aplastic anemia.

In its sample, this clonotype was seen a few times. The rearrangement links TRBV10-3 to TRBJ2-2; perhaps TRBD1 as D (5 bases). The V gene lost 10 bases and the J gene lost 3 bases, with 18 bases spanning the gap. Germline CDR1 ENHRY, CDR2 SYGVKD. CDR3 size: 15 residues. This CDR3 reads CASKEDSTYTGELFF. As DNA, the CDR3 is TGTGCCAGCAAGGAAGACAGCACCTACACCGGGGAGCTGTTTTTT.

The V call is TRBV20-1, the J call TRBJ2-7; D is undetermined. This CDR3 contains 13 residues. CDR1 is DFQATT, CDR2 SNEGSKA, per germline (reference sequence). The CDR3 DNA reads TGCAGCGCCCCGGCAGGCCTCTCCTACGAGCAGTACTTC. It specifies CSAPAGLSYEQYF.

This rearrangement joins TRBV19 to TRBJ2-7; a weak D match, TRBD2 (6 bases). Germline V lookup: CDR1 LNHDA, CDR2 SQIVND (reference sequence). The ends were cut back, 6 bases at V and 0 bases at J, with 12 bases in the middle. This CDR3 has 14 residues. The CDR3 sequence: CASRGDSGSYEQYF. In nucleotides, the CDR3 is TGTGCCAGTAGGGGGGATAGCGGCTCCTACGAGCAGTACTTC.

V is TRBV19 and J is TRBJ2-3; TRBD2 matches at 13 bases. This CDR3 comprises 14 residues. Germline V gives CDR1 LNHDA, CDR2 SQIVND (reference sequence). Unmatched junction bases numbered 4, after V lost 6 bases and J lost 7 bases. The CDR3 sequence: CASRLAGGRNTQYF. The CDR3 nucleotides are TGTGCCAGTAGACTAGCGGGAGGGAGAAATACGCAGTATTTT. Looking up the rest from reference TRBV19 and TRBJ2-3 gives the full variable domain: DGGITQSPKYLFRKEGQNVTLSCEQNLNHDAMYWYRQDPGQGLRLIYYSQIVNDFQKGDIAEGYSVSREKKESFPLTVTSAQKNPTAFYLCASRLAGGRNTQYFGPGTRLTVL.

This clonotype was counted ten times or more. The gene calls are TRBV24-1 and TRBJ1-5, with D maybe TRBD1 (5 bases). CDR3 length: 17 residues. CDR1 and CDR2 (germline): KGHDR, SFDVKD. Trimming left V 2 bases short and J 0 bases short, with 13 bases between. The CDR3 region has the DNA TGTGCCACCAGTGATTACCGGGGCCGAAATAGCAATCAGCCCCAGCATTTT. It is translated as CATSDYRGRNSNQPQHF.

This clonotype was found many times. V usage is TRBV20-1 and J usage is TRBJ1-2; perhaps TRBD1 as D (5 bases). The CDR3 totals 12 residues. CDR1 is DFQATT and CDR2 is SNEGSKA in the germline V gene (reference sequence). Between the trimmed V and J ends, which lost 3 bases and 5 bases, there was a span of 10 bases. The CDR3 loop is CSARDTEYGYTF. CDR3 coding DNA: TGCAGTGCTAGGGACACCGAGTATGGCTACACCTTC.

This clonotype was seen ten or more times. The chain links TRBV4-1 to TRBJ1-5; perhaps TRBD1 as D (6 bases). The CDR3 extends over 15 amino acids. Germline V gene lookup returns CDR1 MGHRA and CDR2 YSYEKL. V gave up 0 bases and J gave up 8 bases, with 14 bases separating them. CDR3 residues: CASSQEGTFREPQHF. As DNA, the CDR3 is TGCGCCAGCAGCCAAGAAGGGACATTTAGGGAGCCCCAGCATTTT.

In its sample, this clonotype was seen a few times. A read error may be the cause here, since a much bigger clone is one base away. This chain links TRBV11-2 with TRBJ2-3; 14 nucleotides align to TRBD2. The CDR3 spans 16 residues. J lost 4 bases, V lost 5 bases, and 5 bases had no gene match. Germline loops: CDR1 SGHAT, CDR2 FQNNGV. In DNA form, the CDR3 reads TGTGCCAGCAGCACAGGGACTAGCGGGAGTGCAGATACGCAGTATTTT. As protein: CASSTGTSGSADTQYF.

This clonotype was detected many times. The chain employs TRBV7-2 and TRBJ2-1; 7 nucleotides align to TRBD2. CDR3 length: 17 amino acids. Germline V gene lookup returns CDR1 SGHTA and CDR2 FQGNSA. Unmatched junction bases numbered 10, after V lost 1 base and J lost 4 bases. Here the CDR3 DNA reads TGTGCCAGCAGCTTAGGAAGCGCGGGAGCAGTGTACAATGAGCAGTTCTTC. Amino acid sequence: CASSLGSAGAVYNEQFF.

The table lists this clonotype with many counts. This chain joins TRBV19 and TRBJ2-5; no reliable D call. With 1 base removed from V and 1 base from J, the gap between germline ends came to 10 bases. The CDR3 length is 15 residues. Germline loops: CDR1 LNHDA, CDR2 SQIVND (reference sequence). CDR3 DNA: TGTGCCAGTAGTATAGGGCGAAACATCCAAGAGACCCAGTACTTC. Translated: CASSIGRNIQETQYF.